The rows below give T cell receptor beta chains drawn from one sample of a study of blood T cell repertoires in COVID-19. Clones were read by immunoSEQ multiplex PCR, and TCRdb kept only the in-frame ones, dropping some. The sample includes tens of thousands of clones, about nine tenths seen only once; the top ten take more than 9%. Sequencing was done on a sample of peripheral blood. These receptors were taken from an elderly woman with active COVID-19. CDR3s include the opening cysteine and the closing phenylalanine or tryptophan. A D gene is named only where the DNA matches it firmly. For some rows the clone size is stated as once, few or many, or as a class when expanded; others skip it.

CASSKQGNYGYTF TGTGCCAGCAGTAAACAGGGGAACTATGGCTACACCTTC NA TRBV27 TRBD1 TRBJ1-2
CASRLAGSSYEQYF TGCGCCAGCAGGCTAGCGGGCAGCTCCTACGAGCAGTACTTC NA TRBV10-2 TRBD2 TRBJ2-7
CASSLVPGTPSEKGAFF TGTGCCAGCAGCTTAGTTCCAGGCACACCTTCTGAGAAAGGAGCTTTCTTT few TRBV7-8 NA TRBJ1-1
CASSSRPGQGASGNTIYF TGTGCCAGCAGCTCGCGGCCGGGACAGGGGGCCTCTGGAAACACCATATATTTT NA TRBV7-8 TRBD1 TRBJ1-3
CASSYGGTGWSNEQFF TGTGCCAGCAGTTACGGGGGGACAGGGTGGTCCAATGAGCAGTTCTTC NA TRBV6-6 TRBD1 TRBJ2-1
CASSHVFGDHNSPLHF TGTGCCAGCAGCCATGTGTTCGGGGATCATAATTCACCCCTCCACTTT NA TRBV3-1/TRBV3-2 NA TRBJ1-6
CASSFSRGSYNSPLHF TGTGCCAGCAGTTTCTCTCGGGGTTCCTATAATTCACCCCTCCACTTT NA TRBV28 NA TRBJ1-6
CASSSTFMNTEAFF TGTGCCAGCAGTTCGACATTTATGAACACTGAAGCTTTCTTT NA TRBV27 NA TRBJ1-1
CASSARDSHFGTQYF TGTGCCAGCAGCGCGAGGGACAGCCACTTTGGGACCCAGTACTTC once TRBV28 TRBD1 TRBJ2-5
CASTLGRSYEQYF TGTGCCAGCACCTTGGGGAGGTCCTACGAGCAGTACTTC NA TRBV5-6 NA TRBJ2-7
CASNPGSSYNEQFF TGTGCCAGCAACCCCGGGAGTTCTTACAATGAGCAGTTCTTC NA TRBV5-6 NA TRBJ2-1
CATSLRTEGGRTDTQYF TGTGCCACCAGCTTACGGACAGAGGGGGGGAGGACAGATACGCAGTATTTT once TRBV15 NA TRBJ2-3
CASSSRDLQRYEQYF TGTGCCAGCAGTTCTCGGGACTTACAACGCTACGAGCAGTACTTC once TRBV6-6 NA TRBJ2-7
CSVGGLGGQSINEQFF TGCAGCGTTGGAGGGCTGGGAGGGCAATCAATCAATGAGCAGTTCTTC NA TRBV29-1 TRBD2 TRBJ2-1
CASSRAVGRGSGELFF TGTGCCAGCAGCCGGGCGGTAGGGAGAGGGTCCGGGGAGCTGTTTTTT NA TRBV7-7 NA TRBJ2-2
CASSQAYALDTQYF TGTGCCAGCAGTCAAGCGTACGCCCTGGATACGCAGTATTTT NA TRBV7-9 NA TRBJ2-3
CASSPQGDNSPLHF TGCGCCAGCAGTCCTCAGGGGGATAATTCACCCCTCCACTTT NA TRBV10-2 TRBD1 TRBJ1-6
CASSATGGTEAFF TGTGCCAGTAGTGCAACAGGGGGCACTGAAGCTTTCTTT NA TRBV19 TRBD1 TRBJ1-1
CASSIDRTSGGGETQYF TGTGCCAGTAGTATAGATCGGACTAGCGGGGGTGGAGAGACCCAGTACTTC NA TRBV19 TRBD2 TRBJ2-5
CASRRDRVIAGELFF TGTGCCAGCAGGCGAGACAGGGTGATCGCCGGGGAGCTGTTTTTT NA TRBV6-5 TRBD1 TRBJ2-2
CASSISGGDALRSYNEQFF TGTGCCAGTAGTATAAGCGGGGGAGACGCCCTCCGCTCCTACAATGAGCAGTTCTTC NA TRBV19 TRBD2 TRBJ2-1
CASSLGGSGGSTGELFF TGTGCCAGCAGCTTAGGAGGTAGCGGGGGAAGCACCGGGGAGCTGTTTTTT NA TRBV7-2 TRBD2 TRBJ2-2
CATGRLVAGKNEQFF TGTGCCACCGGAAGGTTGGTAGCGGGAAAGAATGAGCAGTTCTTC NA TRBV6-5 TRBD2 TRBJ2-1
CASSLAGFSPLHF TGCGCCAGCAGCTTGGCGGGGTTCTCACCCCTCCACTTT NA TRBV5-1 NA TRBJ1-6
CASSPGTSANTGELFF TGCGCCAGCAGCCCGGGGACTAGTGCGAACACCGGGGAGCTGTTTTTT NA TRBV5-1 TRBD2 TRBJ2-2
CASSESTLGGADTQYF TGCGCCAGCAGTGAGTCGACTCTGGGGGGGGCAGATACGCAGTATTTT NA TRBV10-2 TRBD2 TRBJ2-3
CATSRDSLMGAWGELFF TGTGCCACCAGCAGAGATTCCTTGATGGGGGCCTGGGGGGAGCTGTTTTTT NA TRBV15 NA TRBJ2-2
CASSLRGLSTDTQYF TGTGCCAGCAGCTTAAGAGGCCTCAGCACAGATACGCAGTATTTT NA TRBV7-9 NA TRBJ2-3
CASSFVGHTSTDTQYF TGTGCCAGCAGTTTTGTCGGACACACGAGCACAGATACGCAGTATTTT once TRBV28 NA TRBJ2-3
CASSPADGNQPQHF TGTGCCAGCAGTCCCGCGGATGGCAATCAGCCCCAGCATTTT few TRBV6-6 NA TRBJ1-5
CASSQDWGLAWNEQFF TGTGCCAGCAGCCAAGATTGGGGACTAGCATGGAATGAGCAGTTCTTC once TRBV3-1/TRBV3-2 TRBD2 TRBJ2-1
CASSVETGLETQYF TGTGCCAGCAGCGTAGAAACAGGGTTGGAGACCCAGTACTTC NA TRBV9 NA TRBJ2-5
CASSLRQGLGEQYF TGTGCCAGCAGCCTTAGACAGGGCCTGGGCGAGCAGTACTTC NA TRBV27 TRBD1 TRBJ2-7
CASSIVDTQYF TGTGCCAGCAGCATAGTAGATACGCAGTATTTT NA TRBV5-6 NA TRBJ2-3
CASSESSDSNQPQHF TGCGCCAGCAGTGAGTCTAGTGATAGCAATCAGCCCCAGCATTTT NA TRBV10-2 NA TRBJ1-5
CASSLAPGTSGETQYF TGTGCCAGCAGCTTAGCGCCGGGGACTAGCGGGGAGACCCAGTACTTC NA TRBV7-6 TRBD2 TRBJ2-5
CASSTILQETQYF TGTGCCAGTAGTACCATCCTACAAGAGACCCAGTACTTC once TRBV19 NA TRBJ2-5
CASAASGRRSINIQYF TGTGCCAGCGCAGCTAGCGGGAGAAGGTCAATAAACATTCAGTACTTC NA TRBV3-1/TRBV3-2 TRBD2 TRBJ2-4
CASSYPQGGNQPQHF TGTGCCAGCAGTTACCCTCAGGGGGGCAATCAGCCCCAGCATTTT NA TRBV6-2/TRBV6-3 TRBD1 TRBJ1-5
CASSIPDAASGTRYTGELFF TGTGCCAGCAGTATCCCCGATGCGGCTAGCGGGACACGTTACACCGGGGAGCTGTTTTTT once TRBV28 TRBD2 TRBJ2-2
CASSYSTRGSTEAFF TGTGCCAGCAGCTACTCGACCAGGGGAAGCACTGAAGCTTTCTTT NA TRBV2 NA TRBJ1-1
CASSLARTGPQNEQFF TGTGCCAGCAGCTTAGCGCGAACAGGGCCGCAGAATGAGCAGTTCTTC NA TRBV7-8 NA TRBJ2-1
CASSQSPCGYTF TGCGCCAGCAGTCAATCCCCGTGTGGCTACACCTTC NA TRBV23-1 NA TRBJ1-2
CASSPSGRYNEQFF TGTGCCAGCTCCCCTAGCGGGCGATACAATGAGCAGTTCTTC once TRBV9 TRBD2 TRBJ2-1
CAAGSTDEKLFF TGCGCAGCGGGGTCTACGGACGAAAAACTGTTTTTT NA TRBV29-1 NA TRBJ1-4
CASSLFRAGGELFF TGTGCCAGCAGTTTATTCAGGGCTGGCGGGGAGCTGTTTTTT NA TRBV28 NA TRBJ2-2
CASPAGRTNEKLFF TGTGCCAGCCCCGCCGGTCGAACTAATGAAAAACTGTTTTTT NA TRBV21-1 NA TRBJ1-4
CASSLLAGVTDTQYF TGCGCCAGCAGCCTACTAGCGGGAGTAACAGATACGCAGTATTTT NA TRBV5-1 TRBD2 TRBJ2-3
CASSQWDNSLVDEQFF TGCGCCAGCAGCCAATGGGACAACTCACTAGTGGATGAGCAGTTCTTC NA TRBV4-1 NA TRBJ2-1
CASSQDRFWGNEQFF TGTGCCAGCAGCCAAGACAGATTTTGGGGCAATGAGCAGTTCTTC NA TRBV7-9 NA TRBJ2-1